This TCR beta chain was documented in a study of CD8 T cells in Susac syndrome. CD8+ and CD4+ T cells circulating in blood were sequenced for TCR beta. Random hexamers were used to reverse transcribe an amount of roughly 0.45 to 1 ug RNA. It was immunoSEQ multiplex PCR that amplified TCR beta CDR3 across 54 Vbeta and 13 Jbeta. Using its own MiXCR run on the immunoSEQ multiplex PCR reads, TCRdb lists one record per CDR3 protein. In the table there are a few hundred thousand distinct CDR3 sequences, approximately 90% of which are singletons. V shed 0 bases and J shed 4 bases, with 10 bases lying between them. Germline V CDR1 and CDR2: LGHNA, YNFKEQ. This CDR3 spans 15 amino acids.

The material sequenced was CD8+ T cells from PBMCs. V is TRBV4-2 and J is TRBJ2-1; the D is unclear. The receptor's source is a human donor with multiple sclerosis. The CDR3 DNA reads TGTGCCAGCAGCCAAGATTTGGGGATATACAATGAGCAGTTCTTC. Amino acid sequence: CASSQDLGIYNEQFF.